Listed here are 17 T cell receptor beta chains from one sample, sequenced in a study of PD-1 blockade in mismatch repair-deficient tumors. TCRdb keeps only in-frame clones here, not all; method: immunoSEQ multiplex PCR. Among roughly 50,000 clones, roughly 80% were seen once, and the ten largest hold roughly 8.7%. The sample was peripheral blood, taken approximately 18 weeks after starting pembrolizumab. The receptors shown here come from an adult with mismatch repair-deficient cancer.

CDR3 in amino acids: CASSQDAVSIYGYTF. In nucleotides, the CDR3 is TGTGCCAGCAGCCAAGATGCGGTCAGCATCTATGGCTACACCTTC. This rearrangement joins TRBV4-2 to TRBJ1-2; unclear D gene. Germline V gene sequence: CDR1 LGHNA, CDR2 YNFKEQ. This CDR3 is 15 amino acids long. V was trimmed by 0 bases and J by 4 bases, leaving 12 bases between them.

The chain is built from TRBV11-1 and TRBJ2-1; D unclear. Per germline, CDR1 SGHAT and CDR2 FQDESV (reference sequence). Trimming removed 1 base from V and 2 bases from J, with 3 bases in between. This CDR3 is 13 amino acids long. The CDR3 here is CASSLGAYNEQFF. The CDR3 region has the DNA TGTGCCAGCAGCTTAGGGGCCTACAATGAGCAGTTCTTC.

This chain joins TRBV19 and TRBJ1-5, with 10 bases identical to TRBD1. CDR1 LNHDA and CDR2 SQIVND come from the germline V gene (reference sequence). The CDR3 sequence is 17 residues long. Germline trimming cut 1 base from V and 1 base from J; bases unmatched to any gene: 4. CDR3 DNA sequence: TGTGCCAGTAGTATAGGGACAGGGGGGCGAAGCAATCAGCCCCAGCATTTT. Translating gives CASSIGTGGRSNQPQHF.

The gene calls are TRBV11-2 and TRBJ1-1; no clear D gene. The CDR3 contains 12 residues. The V gene's germline CDR1 is SGHAT and CDR2 FQNNGV. Trimming cost V 2 bases and J 10 bases, with 11 bases left between them. The CDR3 coding sequence is TGTGCCAGCAGCTTAAATGAGGGTAGAGCTTTCTTT. Translation: CASSLNEGRAFF.

The chain carries TRBV19 and TRBJ2-1, with 7 positions matching TRBD2. This CDR3 is 11 amino acids long. Germline loops: CDR1 LNHDA, CDR2 SQIVND (reference sequence). Trimming cost V 5 bases and J 12 bases; bases outside gene matches: 4. The CDR3 reads CASSLGLGQFF. CDR3 sequence (DNA): TGTGCCAGTAGTTTAGGACTAGGGCAGTTCTTC. The full variable domain, its missing parts supplied by reference TRBV19 and TRBJ2-1, is DGGITQSPKYLFRKEGQNVTLSCEQNLNHDAMYWYRQDPGQGLRLIYYSQIVNDFQKGDIAEGYSVSREKKESFPLTVTSAQKNPTAFYLCASSLGLGQFFGPGTRLTVL.

V is TRBV5-4 and J is TRBJ2-5, with TRBD2 as a possible D gene (7 bases). Germline V CDR1 and CDR2: SGHNT, YYREEE (reference sequence). V lost 3 bases, J lost 4 bases, and 13 bases lay in between. The CDR3 runs 14 residues. The chain's CDR3 is CASSSQGGGETQYF. The CDR3 DNA is TGTGCCAGCAGCTCACAGGGAGGGGGAGAGACCCAGTACTTC.

The chain carries TRBV7-3 and TRBJ2-3; 12 bases agree with TRBD2. CDR1 SGHTA and CDR2 FQGTGA come from the germline V gene. Trimming cost V 5 bases and J 1 base; bases outside gene matches: 1. The CDR3 is 15 amino acids. CDR3 residues: CASSRTSGGTDTQYF. The CDR3, as DNA: TGTGCCAGCAGCAGGACTAGCGGGGGCACAGATACGCAGTATTTT.

This chain links TRBV5-1 with TRBJ2-1, with unresolved D. The CDR3 length is 13 residues. Germline V gene sequence: CDR1 SGHRS, CDR2 YFSETQ. Trimming pared 0 bases from V and 9 bases from J, leaving 10 bases between. The CDR3 region is CASSLADAFEQFF. The CDR3 DNA is TGCGCCAGCAGCTTGGCGGACGCCTTTGAGCAGTTCTTC. Full variable domain (missing parts from reference TRBV5-1 and TRBJ2-1): KAGVTQTPRYLIKTRGQQVTLSCSPISGHRSVSWYQQTPGQGLQFLFEYFSETQRNKGNFPGRFSGRQFSNSRSEMNVSTLELGDSALYLCASSLADAFEQFFGPGTRLTVL.

The rearrangement uses TRBV5-1 and TRBJ2-5; 12 bases fit TRBD2. The CDR3 contains 18 residues. Germline V CDR1 and CDR2: SGHRS, YFSETQ. The trim removed 0 bases at V and 5 bases at J, leaving 11 bases unmatched. This chain's CDR3 is CASSLVGLAGGPWETQYF. CDR3 nucleotide sequence: TGCGCCAGCAGCTTGGTAGGCCTAGCGGGAGGGCCCTGGGAGACCCAGTACTTC.

This clone showed up just once. The V call is TRBV4-2, the J call TRBJ2-7; 9 positions agree with TRBD2. With 3 bases clipped from V and 0 bases from J, the junction kept 0 bases outside the gene matches. There are 14 residues in the CDR3. The germline gives CDR1 LGHNA, CDR2 YNFKEQ. This CDR3 is CASSHSGSSYEQYF. The CDR3 DNA is TGTGCCAGCAGCCATAGCGGGAGCTCCTACGAGCAGTACTTC.

The count of this clone is one. This CDR3 reads CASSPPDSKAATGELFF. The CDR3 region has the DNA TGTGCCAGCAGCCCCCCGGATAGCAAAGCTGCCACCGGGGAGCTGTTTTTT. The chain has TRBV11-2 and TRBJ2-2; D call uncertain. This CDR3 comprises 17 residues. V was cut by 5 bases and J by 4 bases, with 20 bases left in between. CDR1 and CDR2 from the germline V gene are SGHAT and FQNNGV.

This chain connects TRBV6-6 to TRBJ2-7, with TRBD1 identical over 7 bases. The CDR3 spans 14 residues. Trimming cost V 2 bases and J 2 bases; bases outside gene matches: 3. The germline CDR1 and CDR2 sequences are MNHNY and SVGAGI (reference sequence). The CDR3 nucleotides are TGTGCCAGCAGTTACGGGACAGACGCCTACGAGCAGTACTTC. Translating gives CASSYGTDAYEQYF.

This chain links TRBV18 with TRBJ2-1; D is ambiguous. This CDR3 has 13 amino acids. CDR1 and CDR2 (germline): KGHSH, LQKENI. The V gene lost 0 bases and the J gene lost 8 bases, with 8 bases spanning the gap. This CDR3 is CASSPPITYEQFF. CDR3 sequence (DNA): TGTGCCAGCTCACCACCCATCACCTATGAGCAGTTCTTC.

The rearrangement joins TRBV12-5 to TRBJ2-6; no clear D. The CDR3 runs 17 residues. Looked up from germline, CDR1 is LGHNT and CDR2 is FRNRAP. Trimming shortened V by 0 bases and J by 0 bases, and 9 bases separated the two germline ends. The CDR3 nucleotides read TGTGCTAGTGGTTTGGTACTTCCGAGCTCTGGGGCCAACGTCCTGACTTTC. Protein product: CASGLVLPSSGANVLTF.

The chain carries TRBV15 and TRBJ2-5; D remains unclear. V dropped 1 base and J dropped 5 bases, with 17 bases sitting between them. The CDR3 contains 16 residues. Germline lookup yields CDR1 LNHNV and CDR2 YYDKDF (reference sequence). The DNA of the CDR3 is TGTGCCACCAGCAGAGTATCAGGAAGGCTAGAGGAGACCCAGTACTTC. This translates into CATSRVSGRLEETQYF.

The CDR3 region is CASGLVRVGRGHNYGYTF. The CDR3 DNA follows: TGTGCTAGTGGTTTGGTACGAGTCGGCAGGGGGCATAACTATGGCTACACCTTC. V gene TRBV12-5 combines with J gene TRBJ1-2, with 8 nucleotides matching TRBD1. The CDR3 consists of 18 residues. V gave up 0 bases and J gave up 1 base; unmatched junction bases: 10. In germline, CDR1 is LGHNT, CDR2 FRNRAP. Filled out from reference TRBV12-5 and TRBJ1-2, the complete variable domain reads DARVTQTPRHKVTEMGQEVTMRCQPILGHNTVFWYRQTMMQGLELLAYFRNRAPLDDSGMPKDRFSAEMPDATLATLKIQPSEPRDSAVYFCASGLVRVGRGHNYGYTFGSGTRLTVV.

The CDR3 DNA follows: TGTGCCAGCAGCCAAGTTCGAGCAACCGGGGAGCTGTTTTTT. Translating it yields CASSQVRATGELFF. V and J are TRBV4-2 and TRBJ2-2, with D hard to call. The V and J ends lost 1 base and 5 bases respectively, with 8 bases between them. The CDR3 extends over 14 amino acids. Germline CDR1 and CDR2: LGHNA and YNFKEQ.